What follows is one T cell receptor (beta chain) and its context. Its specific antigen is unknown. Base qualities were left out, and no much larger clone turns up one base away. This record belongs to a study of T cell changes during pregnancy in multiple sclerosis (dated by TCRdb to between 2019 and 2020). In terms of the full investigation: The study looked at changes in the T cell repertoire across pregnancy in women with multiple sclerosis.

Library method: the immunoSEQ multiplex PCR assay. In its TCRdb copy, this immuneACCESS table keeps in-frame sequences only and misses some clones. Where compared with another copy, unresolved V genes explain less than half of these, and the others have no known cause. This sample is represented by approximately 100,000 clones; around 93% of them were singletons. The ten largest make up 0.7% to 0.9% of the sample. The CDR3 covers 15 residues, taking in both the cysteine and the phenylalanine. CDR3 DNA only is kept here, 45 bases in frame from base 1. For CDR1 and CDR2, the germline V gene lists MNHNS and SASEGT. Cut back by 4 bases and 6 bases, the V and J ends lie 16 bases apart.

The sequence is built from TRBV6-1 and TRBJ2-1; the D segment cannot be called with confidence. The sequenced sample was peripheral blood, obtained before pregnancy. The TCR was taken from a female donor with multiple sclerosis, enrolled in a pregnancy study. Here the CDR3 is given as CASSVFDSRVNEQFF. The DNA sequence is given as TGTGCCAGCAGTGTGTTTGATAGTCGGGTCAATGAGCAGTTCTTC.